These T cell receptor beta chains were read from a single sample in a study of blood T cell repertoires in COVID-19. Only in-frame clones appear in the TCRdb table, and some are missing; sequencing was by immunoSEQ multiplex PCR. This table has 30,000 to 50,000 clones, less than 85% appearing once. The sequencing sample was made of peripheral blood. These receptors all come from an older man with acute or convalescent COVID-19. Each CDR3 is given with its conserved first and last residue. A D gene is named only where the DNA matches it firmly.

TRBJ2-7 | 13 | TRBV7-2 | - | CASSYDRNYEQYF
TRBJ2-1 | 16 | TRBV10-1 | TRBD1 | CASSELGTGAYNEQFF
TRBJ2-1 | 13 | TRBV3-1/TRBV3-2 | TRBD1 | CASSHAGTGEQFF
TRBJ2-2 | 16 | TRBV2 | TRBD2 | CASTGVAGGNTGELFF
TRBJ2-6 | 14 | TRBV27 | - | CASSPGTGANVLTF
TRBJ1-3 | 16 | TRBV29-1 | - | CSVERQGPNSGNTIYF
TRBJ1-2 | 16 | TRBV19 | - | CASSISWKGANYGYTF
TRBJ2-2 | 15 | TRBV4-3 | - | CASSLGLANTGELFF
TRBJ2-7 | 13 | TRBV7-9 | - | CASSLDSSREQYF
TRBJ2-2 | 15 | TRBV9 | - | CASSPSRTVTGELFF
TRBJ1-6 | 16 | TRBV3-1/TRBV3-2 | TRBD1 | CASSQDSTGAGSPLHF
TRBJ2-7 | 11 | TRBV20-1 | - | CSALRSYEQYF
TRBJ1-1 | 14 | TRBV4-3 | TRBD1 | CASSLARTGASAFF
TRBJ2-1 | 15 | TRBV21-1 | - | CASSKGGYYNNEQFF
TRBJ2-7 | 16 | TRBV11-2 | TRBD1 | CASSTASGTGGYEQYF
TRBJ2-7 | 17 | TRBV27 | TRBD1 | CASSFIGGTGRGYEQYF
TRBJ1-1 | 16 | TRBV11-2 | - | CASRFGWAGWDSEAFF
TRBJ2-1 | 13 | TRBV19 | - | CASSIDFLAEQFF
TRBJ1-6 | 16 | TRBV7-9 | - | CASSSTGSSYNSPLHF
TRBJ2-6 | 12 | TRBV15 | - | CATSRDRNVLTF
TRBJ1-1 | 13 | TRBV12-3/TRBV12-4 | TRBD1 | CASRGTGNTEAFF
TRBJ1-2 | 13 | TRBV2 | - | CASSEFEDYGYTF
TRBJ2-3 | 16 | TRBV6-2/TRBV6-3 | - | CASRPLQGIGTDTQYF
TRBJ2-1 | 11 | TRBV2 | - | CASSDLPEQFF
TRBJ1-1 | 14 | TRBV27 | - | CASSLWDTNTEAFF
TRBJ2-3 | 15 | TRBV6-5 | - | CASSTRGTLTDTQYF
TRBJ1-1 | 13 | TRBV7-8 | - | CASSLARHTEAFF
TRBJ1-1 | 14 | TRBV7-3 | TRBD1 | CASSPQGAGTEAFF
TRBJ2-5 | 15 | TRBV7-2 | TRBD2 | CASRFGGRVGETQYF
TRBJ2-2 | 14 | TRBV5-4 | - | CASSSGLSTGELFF
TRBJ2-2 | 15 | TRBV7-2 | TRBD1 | CASRTGTGGSGELFF
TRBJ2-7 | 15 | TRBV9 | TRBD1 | CASSVGGQGDYEQYF
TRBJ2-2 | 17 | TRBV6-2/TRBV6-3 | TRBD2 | CASSRTSGSPNIGELFF
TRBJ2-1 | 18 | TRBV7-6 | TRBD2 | CASSLTPVGSGRKNEQFF
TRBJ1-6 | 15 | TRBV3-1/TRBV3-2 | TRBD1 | CASSRTGRGNSPLHF
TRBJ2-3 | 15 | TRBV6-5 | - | CASSLGGPPTDTQYF
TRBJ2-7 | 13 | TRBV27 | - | CASSLGGLGEQYF